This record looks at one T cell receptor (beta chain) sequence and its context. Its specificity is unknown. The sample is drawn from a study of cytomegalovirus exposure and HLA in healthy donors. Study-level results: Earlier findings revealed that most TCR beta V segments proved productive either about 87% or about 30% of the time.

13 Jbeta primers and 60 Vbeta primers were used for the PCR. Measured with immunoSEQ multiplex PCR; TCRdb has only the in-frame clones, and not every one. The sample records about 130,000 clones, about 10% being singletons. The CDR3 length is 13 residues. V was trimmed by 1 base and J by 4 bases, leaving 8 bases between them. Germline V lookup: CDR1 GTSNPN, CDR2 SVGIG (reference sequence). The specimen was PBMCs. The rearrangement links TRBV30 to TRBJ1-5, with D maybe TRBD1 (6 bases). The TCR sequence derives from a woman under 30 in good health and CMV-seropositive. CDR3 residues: CAWSGDNNQPQHF. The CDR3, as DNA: TGTGCCTGGAGTGGGGACAATAATCAGCCCCAGCATTTT. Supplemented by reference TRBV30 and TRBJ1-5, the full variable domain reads SQTIHQWPATLVQPVGSPLSLECTVEGTSNPNLYWYRQAAGRGLQLLFYSVGIGQISSEVPQNLSASRPQDRQFILSSKKLLLSDSGFYLCAWSGDNNQPQHFGDGTRLSIL.